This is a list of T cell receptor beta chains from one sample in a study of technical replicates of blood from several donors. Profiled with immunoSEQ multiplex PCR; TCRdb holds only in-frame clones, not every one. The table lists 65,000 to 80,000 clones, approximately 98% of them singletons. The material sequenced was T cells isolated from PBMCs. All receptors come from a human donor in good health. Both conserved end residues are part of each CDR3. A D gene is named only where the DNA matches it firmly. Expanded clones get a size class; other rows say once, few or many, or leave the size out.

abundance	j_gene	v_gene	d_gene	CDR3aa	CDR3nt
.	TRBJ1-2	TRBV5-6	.	CASSSRFSNYGYTF	TGTGCCAGCAGCTCGCGGTTTTCTAACTATGGCTACACCTTC
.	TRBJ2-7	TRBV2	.	CASSAGQPYEQYF	TGTGCCAGCAGTGCCGGACAGCCCTACGAGCAGTACTTC
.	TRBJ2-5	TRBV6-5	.	CASSRSLANQETQYF	TGTGCCAGCAGCCGCAGTCTAGCGAACCAAGAGACCCAGTACTTC
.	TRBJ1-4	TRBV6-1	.	CASTRGPTAGKLFF	TGTGCCAGCACCCGAGGACCGACAGCAGGAAAACTGTTTTTT
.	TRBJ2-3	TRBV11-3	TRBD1	CASSPRQGAADTQYF	TGTGCCAGCAGCCCTAGACAGGGGGCCGCAGATACGCAGTATTTT
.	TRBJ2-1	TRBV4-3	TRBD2	CASSASGKTYNEQFF	TGCGCCAGCAGCGCTAGCGGTAAAACCTACAATGAGCAGTTCTTC
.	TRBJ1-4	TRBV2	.	CASSDPGTSEKLFF	TGTGCCAGCAGTGACCCCGGGACATCCGAAAAACTGTTTTTT
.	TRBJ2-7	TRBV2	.	CASDLGAGYAEQYF	TGTGCCAGCGACCTTGGGGCAGGGTACGCCGAGCAGTACTTC
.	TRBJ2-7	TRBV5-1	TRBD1	CASSLGTGYEQYF	TGCGCCAGCAGCTTAGGGACAGGGTACGAGCAGTACTTC
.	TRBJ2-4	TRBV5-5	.	CASSLDAGDAKNIQYF	TGTGCCAGCAGCTTGGACGCAGGGGACGCCAAAAACATTCAGTACTTC
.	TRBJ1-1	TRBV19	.	CASHSGLANTEAFF	TGTGCCAGCCATTCAGGACTGGCGAACACTGAAGCTTTCTTT
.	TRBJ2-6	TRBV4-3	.	CASSQGVQGLISGANVLTF	TGCGCCAGCAGCCAAGGGGTGCAGGGTCTTATATCTGGGGCCAACGTCCTGACTTTC
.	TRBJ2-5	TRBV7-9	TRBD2	CASTLAGAGETQYF	TGTGCCAGCACCCTAGCGGGAGCGGGAGAGACCCAGTACTTC
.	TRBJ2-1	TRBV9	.	CASSLEYDEQFF	TGTGCCAGCAGCCTCGAGTACGATGAGCAGTTCTTC
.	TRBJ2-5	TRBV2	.	CARSGTGARETQYF	TGTGCCAGATCCGGTACGGGAGCGAGAGAGACCCAGTACTTC
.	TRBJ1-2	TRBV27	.	CASREGVRGYTF	TGTGCCAGCAGGGAAGGGGTCCGTGGCTACACCTTC
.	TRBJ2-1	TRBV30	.	CAWSWRSYNEQFF	TGTGCCTGGAGTTGGAGGAGTTACAATGAGCAGTTCTTC
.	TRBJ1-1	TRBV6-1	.	CASSKNAARTEAFF	TGTGCCAGCAGTAAAAACGCGGCGCGGACTGAAGCTTTCTTT
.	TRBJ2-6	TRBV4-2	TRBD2	CASSQGLVFSGANVLTF	TGTGCCAGCAGCCAGGGACTAGTATTTTCTGGGGCCAACGTCCTGACTTTC
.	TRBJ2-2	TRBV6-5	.	CASSYSRYNTGELFF	TGTGCCAGCAGTTACTCTCGCTATAACACCGGGGAGCTGTTTTTT
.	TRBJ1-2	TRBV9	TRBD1	CASSDLGQGDGYTF	TGTGCCAGCAGCGACTTGGGACAGGGGGACGGCTACACCTTC
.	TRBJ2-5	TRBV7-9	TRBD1	CASSLADREETQYF	TGTGCCAGCAGCTTAGCTGACAGGGAAGAGACCCAGTACTTC
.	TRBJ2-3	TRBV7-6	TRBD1	CASSTGQADTQYF	TGTGCCAGCAGTACCGGACAGGCCGATACGCAGTATTTT
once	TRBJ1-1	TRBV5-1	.	CASSREIYSGVREAFF	TGCGCCAGCAGTCGTGAAATTTACAGCGGGGTTCGAGAAGCTTTCTTT
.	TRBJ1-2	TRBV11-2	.	CASSSLEGGPIGYGGYTF	TGTGCCAGCAGCTCCCTCGAGGGCGGACCTATCGGCTATGGTGGCTACACCTTC
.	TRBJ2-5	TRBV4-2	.	CASSQEGNEGSATQYF	TGTGCCAGCAGCCAAGAGGGCAATGAAGGGAGCGCGACCCAGTACTTC
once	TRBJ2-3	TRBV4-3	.	CASSQEGLNGASTDTQYF	TGCGCCAGCAGCCAGGAGGGGCTTAATGGGGCTAGCACAGATACGCAGTATTTT
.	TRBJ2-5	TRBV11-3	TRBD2	CASSLGGGRETQYF	TGTGCCAGCAGCTTAGGGGGAGGGCGCGAGACCCAGTACTTC
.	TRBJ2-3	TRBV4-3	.	CASSQDDFTDTQYF	TGCGCCAGCAGCCAAGATGACTTTACAGATACGCAGTATTTT
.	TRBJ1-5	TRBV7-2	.	CASSLGTGQPQHF	TGTGCCAGCAGCTTAGGCACAGGGCAGCCCCAGCATTTT
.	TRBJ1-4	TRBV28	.	CASSLTGTNEKLFF	TGTGCCAGCAGTCTTACAGGAACTAATGAAAAACTGTTTTTT
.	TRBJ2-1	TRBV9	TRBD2	CASSASGDVLSEQFF	TGTGCCAGCAGCGCTAGCGGGGATGTCCTTAGTGAGCAGTTCTTC
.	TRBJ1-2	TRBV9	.	CASSVTYKKNYGYTF	TGTGCCAGCAGCGTAACATACAAAAAAAACTATGGCTACACCTTC
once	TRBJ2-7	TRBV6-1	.	CASTENPEYEQYF	TGTGCCAGCACCGAGAATCCGGAGTACGAGCAGTACTTC
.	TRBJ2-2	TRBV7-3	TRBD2	CASSLKGLAGGLTGELFF	TGTGCCAGCAGCTTAAAGGGGCTAGCGGGAGGGCTCACCGGGGAGCTGTTTTTT
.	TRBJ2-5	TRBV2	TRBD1	CATRQGLETQYF	TGTGCCACCAGACAGGGCCTGGAGACCCAGTACTTC
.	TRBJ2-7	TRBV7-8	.	CASSPRASAFYEQYF	TGTGCCAGCAGCCCCCGGGCTAGCGCCTTCTACGAGCAGTACTTC
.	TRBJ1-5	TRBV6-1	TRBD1	CASSVVGGNSNQPQHF	TGTGCCAGCAGTGTTGTAGGGGGCAATAGCAATCAGCCCCAGCATTTT
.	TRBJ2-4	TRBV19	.	CASSIRTTHIQYF	TGTGCCAGTAGTATCCGGACTACCCACATTCAGTACTTC
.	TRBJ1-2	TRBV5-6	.	CASSFIGGLYGYTF	TGTGCCAGCAGCTTCATCGGGGGACTCTATGGCTACACCTTC
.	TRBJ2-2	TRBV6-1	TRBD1	CASSPWTGGTGELFF	TGTGCCAGCAGTCCCTGGACAGGGGGTACCGGGGAGCTGTTTTTT
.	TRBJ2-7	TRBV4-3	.	CASSTSQTGGVYEQYF	TGCGCCAGCAGCACCAGCCAGACAGGAGGAGTCTACGAGCAGTACTTC
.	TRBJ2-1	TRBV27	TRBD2	CASSRLAGDEQFF	TGTGCCAGCAGCCGACTAGCGGGAGACGAGCAGTTCTTC
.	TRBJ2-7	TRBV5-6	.	CASSLARVTYEQYF	TGTGCCAGCAGCTTGGCCAGGGTAACCTACGAGCAGTACTTC
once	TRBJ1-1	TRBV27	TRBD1	CASRNRGVITEAFF	TGTGCCAGCAGGAACAGGGGAGTAATCACTGAAGCTTTCTTT
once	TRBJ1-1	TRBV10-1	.	CASSEILNTEAFF	TGCGCCAGCAGTGAGATCCTCAACACTGAAGCTTTCTTT
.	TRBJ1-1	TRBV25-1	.	CASSEAGYRTETEAFF	TGTGCCAGCAGTGAAGCTGGGTACAGAACTGAGACTGAAGCTTTCTTT
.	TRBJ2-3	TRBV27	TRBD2	CASKSGRSTDTQYF	TGTGCCAGCAAAAGCGGGAGGAGCACAGATACGCAGTATTTT
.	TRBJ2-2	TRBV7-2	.	CASSFPRDRELFF	TGTGCCAGCAGCTTCCCCAGGGATAGGGAGCTGTTTTTT
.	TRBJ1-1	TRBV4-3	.	CASSQGISPSWAQDTEAFF	TGCGCCAGCAGCCAAGGCATTTCACCTTCGTGGGCACAAGACACTGAAGCTTTCTTT
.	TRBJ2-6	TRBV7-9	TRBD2	CASSWKGSSGSGANVLTF	TGTGCCAGCAGCTGGAAGGGATCTAGCGGCTCTGGGGCCAACGTCCTGACTTTC
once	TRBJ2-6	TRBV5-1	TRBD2	CASSLTSLRGIPGANVLTF	TGCGCCAGCAGCTTAACTAGTTTGCGGGGGATTCCTGGGGCCAACGTCCTGACTTTC
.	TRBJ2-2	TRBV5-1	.	CASSLVTDNTGELFF	TGCGCCAGCAGCTTGGTTACAGATAACACCGGGGAGCTGTTTTTT